The 20 T cell receptor beta chains below were found in one sample sequenced in a study of blood T cell repertoires in COVID-19 (dated by TCRdb to 2019 to 2021). The library was made by the immunoSEQ multiplex PCR assay. Here the immuneACCESS table is served through TCRdb, limited to in-frame sequences with V and J called. Missing clones are a known gap in these copies; in checked studies unresolved V genes cover under half, and the rest lacks a known reason. The sample table holds over 250,000 clones, of which around 87% were seen once. The ten most abundant clones make up 1.5% of the sample. Specimen: peripheral blood. The receptors shown here come from a woman in her thirties or forties who had recovered from COVID-19.

This chain connects TRBV6-6 to TRBJ1-1; D perhaps matches TRBD1 (5 bases). Trimming left V 5 bases short and J 3 bases short, with 13 bases between. Germline CDR1 is MNHNY and CDR2 is SVGAGI (reference sequence). The CDR3 runs to 14 residues. The CDR3 DNA sequence: TGTGCCAGCAGTAAGGGCGGGGGAGACACTGAAGCTTTCTTT. Protein product: CASSKGGGDTEAFF.

The chain carries TRBV2 and TRBJ2-5; D is perhaps TRBD2 (6 bases). Germline V gene lookup returns CDR1 SNHLY and CDR2 FYNNEI. This CDR3 is built from 13 residues. The germline V and J ends were trimmed by 4 bases and 2 bases, with 8 bases remaining between them. The CDR3 DNA reads TGTGCCAGCAGTGCCGGGGGACAAGAGACCCAGTACTTC. It translates to CASSAGGQETQYF.

This clone appeared a few times. Other DNA sequences within the sample encode an identical CDR3. The chain recombines TRBV9 with TRBJ1-2; 9 bases align to TRBD1. CDR1 is SGDLS, CDR2 YYNGEE, per germline. The CDR3 length is 14 residues. Unmatched junction bases numbered 4, after V lost 0 bases and J lost 7 bases. CDR3 nucleotide sequence: TGTGCCAGCAGCGTAGCTACGGACAGGGGTGGCTACACCTTC. Translation: CASSVATDRGGYTF.

The chain is built from TRBV6-6 and TRBJ2-1; 14 bases agree with TRBD2. CDR3 length: 14 residues. Trimming cost V 7 bases and J 15 bases; bases outside gene matches: 11. CDR1 MNHNY and CDR2 SVGAGI come from the germline V gene (reference sequence). CDR3 in amino acids: CASNLGLAGALPFF. The CDR3 DNA reads TGTGCCAGCAACCTGGGACTAGCGGGGGCCCTCCCGTTCTTC.

The chain joins TRBV11-2 to TRBJ1-1, with TRBD1 identical over 7 bases. J gave up 0 bases and V 2 bases, and 9 bases lay outside the gene matches. Germline V gene data show CDR1 as SGHAT and CDR2 as FQNNGV. CDR3 length: 17 amino acids. The CDR3, as DNA: TGTGCCAGCAGCTTACTCCAGGGGGTGATAATGAACACTGAAGCTTTCTTT. Encoded protein: CASSLLQGVIMNTEAFF. Based on the CDR3 plus reference TRBV11-2 and TRBJ1-1, the full variable domain is EAGVAQSPRYKIIEKRQSVAFWCNPISGHATLYWYQQILGQGPKLLIQFQNNGVVDDSQLPKDRFSAERLKGVDSTLKIQPAKLEDSAVYLCASSLLQGVIMNTEAFFGQGTRLTVV.

The chain carries TRBV25-1 and TRBJ2-2; TRBD1 is a possible D gene (5 bases). The CDR3 sequence is 16 residues long. V was trimmed by 4 bases and J by 0 bases, leaving 12 bases between them. Germline V lookup: CDR1 MGHDK, CDR2 SYGVNS. In DNA, the CDR3 is TGTGCCAGCAGTGTTAGCAGGGCCCCGAACACCGGGGAGCTGTTTTTT. Its translation: CASSVSRAPNTGELFF. The full variable domain, rest sourced from reference TRBV25-1 and TRBJ2-2, is EADIYQTPRYLVIGTGKKITLECSQTMGHDKMYWYQQDPGMELHLIHYSYGVNSTEKGDLSSESTVSRIRTEHFPLTLESARPSHTSQYLCASSVSRAPNTGELFFGEGSRLTVL.

The chain employs TRBV5-4 and TRBJ2-4; 8 bases align to TRBD1. Germline V gene sequence: CDR1 SGHNT, CDR2 YYREEE (reference sequence). V lost 5 bases to trimming and J lost 9 bases; unmatched junction nucleotides: 7. The CDR3 extends over 13 amino acids. This chain's CDR3 is CASSQDRAAIQYF. The CDR3, as DNA: TGTGCCAGCAGTCAGGACAGGGCGGCCATTCAGTACTTC.

V usage is TRBV24-1 and J usage is TRBJ2-3; 9 bases match TRBD2. V shed 4 bases, J shed 0 bases, and the junction held 1 base outside the gene matches. The germline gives CDR1 KGHDR, CDR2 SFDVKD. This CDR3 is 15 amino acids long. CDR3: CATSEAGGSTDTQYF. The DNA for the CDR3 is TGTGCCACCAGTGAAGCGGGGGGAAGCACAGATACGCAGTATTTT.

The rearrangement joins TRBV5-8 to TRBJ1-1; a weak D match, TRBD1 (5 bases). The CDR3 has 13 residues. Between the trimmed V and J ends, which lost 0 bases and 7 bases, there was a span of 10 bases. CDR1 is SGHTS and CDR2 is YDEGEE in the germline V gene. The CDR3 spells CASSLVLTDEAFF. CDR3 coding DNA: TGTGCCAGCAGCTTGGTCTTGACAGATGAAGCTTTCTTT.

J is TRBJ1-3 and V is TRBV30; D is unclear. V was pared by 0 bases and J by 0 bases, with 9 bases between. Germline values: CDR1 GTSNPN, CDR2 SVGIG (reference sequence). The CDR3 sequence is 15 residues long. The CDR3 region has the DNA TGTGCCTGGAGTGTTTGGGCGAGCTCTGGAAACACCATATATTTT. Its translation: CAWSVWASSGNTIYF.

The CDR3: CASSLGILQETQYF. CDR3 nucleotide sequence: TGTGCCAGCAGTCTCGGGATTTTACAAGAGACCCAGTACTTC. This rearrangement joins TRBV6-5 to TRBJ2-5; D is possibly TRBD2 (5 bases). In germline, CDR1 is MNHEY, CDR2 SVGAGI. V lost 5 bases to trimming and J lost 2 bases, with 12 bases between them. This CDR3 is 14 amino acids long.

V is TRBV5-5 and J is TRBJ1-2; possible D gene TRBD1, 6 bases. The V and J ends lost 0 bases and 4 bases respectively, with 10 bases between them. Germline CDR1 and CDR2: SGHKS and YYEKEE (reference sequence). There are 14 residues in the CDR3. As DNA, the CDR3 is TGTGCCAGCAGCTTGGCCCAGGGGCGCTATGGCTACACCTTC. It codes for CASSLAQGRYGYTF.

The chain uses TRBV19 and TRBJ2-7; a possible D gene is TRBD2 (5 bases). The germline gives CDR1 LNHDA, CDR2 SQIVND (reference sequence). The V end was cut by 2 bases, the J end by 6 bases, with 14 bases between. CDR3 length: 14 amino acids. CDR3 DNA sequence: TGTGCCAGTAGTATATCGACATTCGAGGGCGAGCAGTACTTC. Amino acid sequence: CASSISTFEGEQYF.

CDR3 coding DNA: TGTGCCAGTAGTCCCCTGACTAGCGCGACTAACAATGAGCAGTTCTTC. Translated: CASSPLTSATNNEQFF. The chain carries TRBV19 and TRBJ2-1, with 8 positions matching TRBD2. V was clipped by 5 bases and J by 5 bases; unmatched bases: 11. The CDR3 sequence is 16 residues long. In germline, CDR1 is LNHDA, CDR2 SQIVND (reference sequence).

The table lists this clone with a count of one. The chain couples TRBV5-1 to TRBJ2-7; 8 nucleotides align to TRBD2. The germline CDR1 and CDR2 sequences are SGHRS and YFSETQ. The V and J ends lost 4 bases and 7 bases, in that order; junction bases with no gene match: 10. The CDR3 runs 14 residues. As DNA, the CDR3 is TGCGCCAGCAGCGTCGGGGGGGATCCTAGGGAGCAGTACTTC. Residues: CASSVGGDPREQYF.

The V gene is TRBV24-1, the J gene TRBJ2-7; possibly TRBD1 for D (6 bases). V lost 4 bases, J lost 0 bases, and 12 bases lay in between. The germline CDR1 and CDR2 sequences are KGHDR and SFDVKD. There are 15 residues in the CDR3. This CDR3 reads CATSDLVQGSYEQYF. The CDR3 nucleotides are TGTGCCACCAGTGACCTTGTACAGGGCTCCTACGAGCAGTACTTC.

This chain connects TRBV27 to TRBJ2-7, with TRBD1 matching 9 bases. Per the germline V gene, CDR1 is MNHEY and CDR2 is SMNVEV (reference sequence). Trimming took 5 bases from V and 2 from J; bases not matched to a gene: 7. This CDR3 is built from 15 residues. CDR3 residues: CASSNRGRNPYEQYF. The CDR3 region has the DNA TGTGCCAGCAGTAACAGGGGGCGCAACCCCTACGAGCAGTACTTC.

This chain links TRBV10-1 with TRBJ1-1; D unclear. The germline gives CDR1 WNHNN, CDR2 SYGVQD (reference sequence). This CDR3 spans 14 amino acids. Trimming stripped 0 bases from V and 7 bases from J, with 12 bases between. The CDR3 spells CASSESRALDEAFF. In nucleotides, the CDR3 is TGCGCCAGCAGTGAGTCGAGGGCTCTCGATGAAGCTTTCTTT.

The chain links TRBV7-9 to TRBJ1-4; 8 bases match TRBD1. J lost 4 bases, V lost 1 base, and 5 bases had no gene match. CDR1 is SEHNR and CDR2 is FQNEAQ in the germline V gene (reference sequence). The CDR3 is 16 amino acids. The CDR3 sequence is CASSLGTGPYNEKLFF. For the CDR3, the DNA is TGTGCCAGCAGCTTAGGGACAGGGCCTTATAATGAAAAACTGTTTTTT. Full variable domain (missing parts from reference TRBV7-9 and TRBJ1-4): DTGVSQNPRHKITKRGQNVTFRCDPISEHNRLYWYRQTLGQGPEFLTYFQNEAQLEKSRLLSDRFSAERPKGSFSTLEIQRTEQGDSAMYLCASSLGTGPYNEKLFFGSGTQLSVL.

J is TRBJ1-1 and V is TRBV18; D possibly corresponds to TRBD1 (6 bases). V was clipped by 3 bases and J by 1 base, with 12 bases between them. Germline CDR1 KGHSH, CDR2 LQKENI. CDR3 length: 15 residues. The chain's CDR3 is CASSPIQGSNTEAFF. CDR3 sequence (DNA): TGTGCCAGCTCACCGATCCAGGGGTCGAACACTGAAGCTTTCTTT. The whole variable domain, remainder taken from reference TRBV18 and TRBJ1-1, is NAGVMQNPRHLVRRRGQEARLRCSPMKGHSHVYWYRQLPEEGLKFMVYLQKENIIDESGMPKERFSAEFPKEGPSILRIQQVVRGDSAAYFCASSPIQGSNTEAFFGQGTRLTVV.